The rows below give T cell receptor beta chains drawn from one sample of a study of blood T cell repertoires in COVID-19. The protocol was immunoSEQ multiplex PCR, while the TCRdb copy is restricted to in-frame clones and leaves out a portion. This table holds about 190,000 clones, about 80% found once. Sequencing was performed on peripheral blood. The receptors were sampled from a man aged 55-75 years with acute or convalescent COVID-19. CDR3s include the opening cysteine and the closing phenylalanine or tryptophan. The order of the fields is V gene, clone size, D gene, J gene, CDR3 DNA, CDR3 protein. The D gene is left open where the match is weak. Clone size is not always given. Where it is, it says once, few, many or a class for expanded clones.

V gene: TRBV30; clone size: -; D gene: -; J gene: TRBJ1-5; CDR3 DNA: TGTGCCTGGAGTGTAGTGGGGCAAACTAGCAATCAGCCCCAGCATTTT; CDR3 protein: CAWSVVGQTSNQPQHF
V gene: TRBV20-1; clone size: -; D gene: -; J gene: TRBJ1-6; CDR3 DNA: TGCAGTGCCAGTCTTAATCCCGGGAGTAATTCACCCCTCCACTTT; CDR3 protein: CSASLNPGSNSPLHF
V gene: TRBV4-3; clone size: -; D gene: -; J gene: TRBJ2-7; CDR3 DNA: TGCGCCAGCAGCCAAGCCCGGTTGAGCTCCTACGAGCAGTACTTC; CDR3 protein: CASSQARLSSYEQYF
V gene: TRBV7-2; clone size: -; D gene: -; J gene: TRBJ2-1; CDR3 DNA: TGTGCCAGCAGCCGCGCGAAAGCGGAAGCAACAATCGGTGAGCAGTTCTTC; CDR3 protein: CASSRAKAEATIGEQFF
V gene: TRBV10-1; clone size: -; D gene: TRBD1; J gene: TRBJ1-1; CDR3 DNA: TGCGCCAGCAGGCTGGGACAGGGGATCTTGAACACTGAAGCTTTCTTT; CDR3 protein: CASRLGQGILNTEAFF
V gene: TRBV6-2/TRBV6-3; clone size: -; D gene: -; J gene: TRBJ2-1; CDR3 DNA: TGTGCCAGCAGTTACAGCAGCGGATCCTACAATGAGCAGTTCTTC; CDR3 protein: CASSYSSGSYNEQFF
V gene: TRBV27; clone size: -; D gene: -; J gene: TRBJ2-7; CDR3 DNA: TGTGCCAGCAGTTTATTTAAAGTGACAGGAGGATACGAGCAGTACTTC; CDR3 protein: CASSLFKVTGGYEQYF
V gene: TRBV5-1; clone size: -; D gene: -; J gene: TRBJ1-5; CDR3 DNA: TGCGCCAGCAGCTTGGGACAGTCCGGCAATCAGCCCCAGCATTTT; CDR3 protein: CASSLGQSGNQPQHF
V gene: TRBV28; clone size: -; D gene: -; J gene: TRBJ2-7; CDR3 DNA: TGTGCCACCAGGGGAAGACTAGCCCCCTCCTACGAGCAGTACTTC; CDR3 protein: CATRGRLAPSYEQYF
V gene: TRBV7-8; clone size: many; D gene: -; J gene: TRBJ2-1; CDR3 DNA: TGTGCCAGCAGCACCGGACCCAGGGTCAATGAGCAGTTCTTC; CDR3 protein: CASSTGPRVNEQFF
V gene: TRBV19; clone size: -; D gene: -; J gene: TRBJ2-1; CDR3 DNA: TGTGCCACCCTCTTCCGGGGGGAGCAGTTCTTC; CDR3 protein: CATLFRGEQFF
V gene: TRBV6-1; clone size: -; D gene: -; J gene: TRBJ1-1; CDR3 DNA: TGTGCCAGCAGTGAAACACGTGGGAGCACTGAAGCTTTCTTT; CDR3 protein: CASSETRGSTEAFF
V gene: TRBV4-2; clone size: -; D gene: TRBD2; J gene: TRBJ2-1; CDR3 DNA: TGTGCCAGCAGCCAAGTAGTATTAGCGGGGGGTCGCACCGATAACAATGAGCAGTTCTTC; CDR3 protein: CASSQVVLAGGRTDNNEQFF
V gene: TRBV4-3; clone size: -; D gene: -; J gene: TRBJ2-7; CDR3 DNA: TGCGCCAGCAGCCAAGAACCCAGGGACTACGAGCAGTACTTC; CDR3 protein: CASSQEPRDYEQYF
V gene: TRBV18; clone size: -; D gene: -; J gene: TRBJ2-7; CDR3 DNA: TGTGCCAGCTCACCCCAGACTGGGAGCTCCTACGAGCAGTACTTC; CDR3 protein: CASSPQTGSSYEQYF
V gene: TRBV12-5; clone size: few; D gene: TRBD1; J gene: TRBJ2-3; CDR3 DNA: TGTGCTAGTGGTTTTTCCCGTTTCCGCTCGACCCCGGGACAGAACACAGATACGCAGTATTTT; CDR3 protein: CASGFSRFRSTPGQNTDTQYF
V gene: TRBV10-2; clone size: once; D gene: -; J gene: TRBJ1-6; CDR3 DNA: TGCGCCAGCACCCGGGACTTCAATTCACCCCTCCACTTT; CDR3 protein: CASTRDFNSPLHF
V gene: TRBV19; clone size: -; D gene: -; J gene: TRBJ1-1; CDR3 DNA: TGTGCCGCGAGAAGGGAGGGGAAGGGCACTGAAGCTTTCTTT; CDR3 protein: CAARREGKGTEAFF
V gene: TRBV7-6; clone size: -; D gene: TRBD1; J gene: TRBJ1-1; CDR3 DNA: TGTGCCAGCAGCTTAATACAGGGGCGAGGTGGGACTGAAGCTTTCTTT; CDR3 protein: CASSLIQGRGGTEAFF
V gene: TRBV12-3/TRBV12-4; clone size: -; D gene: -; J gene: TRBJ1-3; CDR3 DNA: TGTGCCAGCAGAGTACAGGGTCCCACCATATATTTT; CDR3 protein: CASRVQGPTIYF
V gene: TRBV7-3; clone size: -; D gene: TRBD2; J gene: TRBJ2-5; CDR3 DNA: TGTGCCAGCAGCCCGGGACTAGCGGGAACCACCCGGGAGACCCAGTACTTC; CDR3 protein: CASSPGLAGTTRETQYF
V gene: TRBV9; clone size: -; D gene: TRBD1; J gene: TRBJ2-1; CDR3 DNA: TGTGCCAGCAGCGTCGGAGACAGGGTGTACAATGAGCAGTTCTTC; CDR3 protein: CASSVGDRVYNEQFF
V gene: TRBV7-9; clone size: -; D gene: -; J gene: TRBJ1-2; CDR3 DNA: TGTGCCAGCAGCTTCCTCGTAGCAACCTATGGCTACACCTTC; CDR3 protein: CASSFLVATYGYTF
V gene: TRBV5-1; clone size: -; D gene: TRBD1; J gene: TRBJ1-6; CDR3 DNA: TGCGCCAGCAGCTGGGATCGACAGGGGATCGATTCACCCCTCCACTTT; CDR3 protein: CASSWDRQGIDSPLHF
V gene: TRBV21-1; clone size: -; D gene: -; J gene: TRBJ1-4; CDR3 DNA: TGTGCCAGCAGAAAGGCCGGGGGATTATTGGAAAAACTGTTTTTT; CDR3 protein: CASRKAGGLLEKLFF
V gene: TRBV9; clone size: -; D gene: TRBD1; J gene: TRBJ1-2; CDR3 DNA: TGTGCCAGCAGCGCGTCTCCGACAGGGTCTGGCTACACCTTC; CDR3 protein: CASSASPTGSGYTF
V gene: TRBV7-3; clone size: few; D gene: TRBD1; J gene: TRBJ1-1; CDR3 DNA: TGTGCCAGCAGCGCCCAAGGCCCGACAGGGATAGGGGCCACTGAAGCTTTCTTT; CDR3 protein: CASSAQGPTGIGATEAFF
V gene: TRBV5-1; clone size: -; D gene: -; J gene: TRBJ1-3; CDR3 DNA: TGCGCCAGCAGCTATCAAACAGGGAGCAACACCATATATTTT; CDR3 protein: CASSYQTGSNTIYF
V gene: TRBV10-3; clone size: -; D gene: -; J gene: TRBJ1-3; CDR3 DNA: TGTGCCAGCACGGGGGACTCTGGAAACACCATATATTTT; CDR3 protein: CASTGDSGNTIYF
V gene: TRBV5-1; clone size: few; D gene: TRBD1; J gene: TRBJ2-5; CDR3 DNA: TGCGCCAGCAGCTCGGGACAGCCCGAGCAAGAGACCCAGTACTTC; CDR3 protein: CASSSGQPEQETQYF
V gene: TRBV29-1; clone size: -; D gene: -; J gene: TRBJ1-1; CDR3 DNA: TGCAGCTCCCAAGGGGGACGGGGCACTGAAGCTTTCTTT; CDR3 protein: CSSQGGRGTEAFF
V gene: TRBV6-5; clone size: -; D gene: -; J gene: TRBJ1-3; CDR3 DNA: TGTGCCAGCAGTTACTCGACTGCGACCTCTGGAAACACCATATATTTT; CDR3 protein: CASSYSTATSGNTIYF
V gene: TRBV10-2; clone size: -; D gene: TRBD2; J gene: TRBJ2-4; CDR3 DNA: TGCGCCAGCAGTGACGCTAGCGGTCTAAACATTCAGTACTTC; CDR3 protein: CASSDASGLNIQYF
V gene: TRBV21-1; clone size: -; D gene: -; J gene: TRBJ2-7; CDR3 DNA: TGTGCCAGCAGCAAAAACGCTCCGTCCAGGGCGACCGAGCAGTACTTC; CDR3 protein: CASSKNAPSRATEQYF
V gene: TRBV5-4; clone size: -; D gene: -; J gene: TRBJ2-7; CDR3 DNA: TGTGCCAGCAGCTTCACAGGAAACTACGAGCAGTACTTC; CDR3 protein: CASSFTGNYEQYF
V gene: TRBV6-5; clone size: once; D gene: -; J gene: TRBJ1-5; CDR3 DNA: TGTGCCAGCAGTTGGGAGATCAGCAATCAGCCCCAGCATTTT; CDR3 protein: CASSWEISNQPQHF
V gene: TRBV5-5; clone size: -; D gene: -; J gene: TRBJ1-5; CDR3 DNA: TGTGCCAGCAGCTTGGAAGTGCCGGTTAGCAATCAGCCCCAGCATTTT; CDR3 protein: CASSLEVPVSNQPQHF
V gene: TRBV20-1; clone size: once; D gene: -; J gene: TRBJ1-1; CDR3 DNA: TGCAGTGCGGGGGGACGGGAGGAAGCTTTCTTT; CDR3 protein: CSAGGREEAFF
V gene: TRBV19; clone size: -; D gene: -; J gene: TRBJ1-2; CDR3 DNA: TGTGCCAGTACCCTGGACAAGAACTATGGCTACACCTTC; CDR3 protein: CASTLDKNYGYTF